The clone carrying this T cell receptor beta chain turned up a few times. No antigen is known for it. These data belong to a study of cytomegalovirus exposure and HLA in healthy donors. Study-wide findings and caveats: Sequencing probably produced one cluster of sequence variants that were highly shared. A later analysis reportedly found fewer N-insertions in an Asian-associated ancestry cluster than the approximately 670-donor mean. Analysis performed later found about 17,000 TCR beta sequences associated with HLA alleles at 0.05 false discovery rate. As a later analysis revealed, most CMV-associated TCR beta chains appeared HLA-restricted.

The CDR3 consists of 16 residues. The germline V gene has CDR1 MNHNS and CDR2 SASEGT. The junction had 7 bases not matched to a gene; V was cut back by 2 bases and J by 0 bases. PCR was performed using 60 Vbeta and 13 Jbeta primers. The data were produced by immunoSEQ multiplex PCR, yet TCRdb's version contains in-frame clones alone and is incomplete. The sample carries about 190,000 clones, around 90% recorded once. This receptor was identified in a boy aged 2 to 10 in good health and CMV-seronegative. This rearrangement joins TRBV6-1 to TRBJ2-7; 7 bases match TRBD1. The sequenced material came from PBMCs. The CDR3, as DNA: TGTGCCAGCAGTGAATGGGACAGCGTAAGCTCCTACGAGCAGTACTTC. Translation: CASSEWDSVSSYEQYF.